This TCR beta chain came from a study of blood T cell repertoires in COVID-19. Study-level information: Sites across the United States, Italy and Spain contributed samples from acute and convalescent COVID-19. T cells, B-cell-depleted T cells, or PBMCs supplied cDNA or gDNA.

V lost 2 bases and J lost 3; bases outside the gene matches: 3. The germline CDR1 and CDR2 sequences are SGHRS and YFSETQ. This CDR3 has 15 amino acids. Libraries were prepared by immunoSEQ multiplex PCR; TCRdb keeps only in-frame clonotypes and omits some of them. The table lists about 340,000 clones, around 80% of them singletons, with 2.5% to 3.5% in the top ten. The sample taken for sequencing was peripheral blood. This sequence was found in a man aged 25 to 45 with active or convalescent COVID-19. The genes are TRBV5-1 and TRBJ2-3; 10 bases are a match to TRBD1. The CDR3 DNA reads as TGCGCCAGCAGCTTCACGGGACAGGGGACAGATACGCAGTATTTT. Protein sequence: CASSFTGQGTDTQYF. Full variable domain (rest looked up from reference TRBV5-1 and TRBJ2-3): KAGVTQTPRYLIKTRGQQVTLSCSPISGHRSVSWYQQTPGQGLQFLFEYFSETQRNKGNFPGRFSGRQFSNSRSEMNVSTLELGDSALYLCASSFTGQGTDTQYFGPGTRLTVL.